This T cell receptor beta chain emerged from a study of blood T cell repertoires in COVID-19. Study-wide context: Italy, Spain and the United States were the sources of the convalescent and acute COVID-19 samples. The cDNA or gDNA used as material had been derived from T cells, B-cell-depleted T cells, or PBMCs.

V was clipped by 5 bases and J by 0 bases, with 10 bases between them. Germline lookup yields CDR1 SGHAT and CDR2 FQNNGV. The CDR3 covers 14 residues. Study processing details: The authors estimated nucleated cell counts from reference gene primer amplification. TCRdb's copy holds only in-frame clones and misses some; the assay was immunoSEQ multiplex PCR. V and J calls and clone size are those listed in that table; D and trimming were worked out from the DNA. The sample lists roughly 180,000 clones, 88% occurring once. The chain is built from TRBV11-2 and TRBJ2-5, with unresolved D. Sequences were obtained from peripheral blood. The TCR sequence derives from a woman younger than 45 with acute or convalescent COVID-19. The DNA for the CDR3 is TGTGCCAGCAGCCCTGGTACTTACCAAGAGACCCAGTACTTC. Translating it yields CASSPGTYQETQYF.